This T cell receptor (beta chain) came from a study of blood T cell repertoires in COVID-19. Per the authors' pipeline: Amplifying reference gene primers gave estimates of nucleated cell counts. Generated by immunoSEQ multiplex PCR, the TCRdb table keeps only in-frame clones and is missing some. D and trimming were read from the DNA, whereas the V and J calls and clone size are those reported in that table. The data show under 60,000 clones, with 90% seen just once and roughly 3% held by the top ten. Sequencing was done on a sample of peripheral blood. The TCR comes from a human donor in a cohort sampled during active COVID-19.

The CDR3 DNA follows: TGTGCCAGCAGCGATCGACAGGGGGCAAGTAATTCACCCCTCCACTTT. Its translation is CASSDRQGASNSPLHF. The chain recombines TRBV3-1 (or the pseudogene TRBV3-2) with TRBJ1-6; the match to TRBD1 covers 10 bases. CDR3 length equals 16 residues. Germline V lookup: CDR1 LGHDT, CDR2 YNNKEL (reference sequence). Trimming took 5 bases from V and 6 from J; bases not matched to a gene: 7.